Listed below are T cell receptor beta chains from one sample, sequenced in a study of blood T cell repertoires in COVID-19. Some clones are missing from TCRdb's copy, which holds only in-frame ones; the method was immunoSEQ multiplex PCR. The profile shows tens of thousands of clones, over 90% of them singletons. Sequencing was done on a sample of peripheral blood. Receptors originate from a man between 45 and 60 years old with acute or convalescent COVID-19. Both conserved end residues are part of each CDR3. A D gene is named only where the DNA matches it firmly. Clone size appears in some rows only: once, few, many, or a class for an expanded clone.

d_gene: TRBD2; j_gene: TRBJ2-7; abundance: NA; v_gene: TRBV7-6; CDR3aa: CASSLASGRTSSYEQYF; CDR3nt: TGTGCCAGCAGCTTAGCGAGCGGGAGGACCAGCTCCTACGAGCAGTACTTC
d_gene: NA; j_gene: TRBJ1-3; abundance: NA; v_gene: TRBV6-5; CDR3aa: CASRELSGNTIYF; CDR3nt: TGTGCCAGCCGGGAGCTCTCTGGAAACACCATATATTTT
d_gene: TRBD2; j_gene: TRBJ2-4; abundance: NA; v_gene: TRBV24-1; CDR3aa: CATSDSLAGEAKNIQYF; CDR3nt: TGTGCCACCAGTGATTCTCTAGCGGGAGAAGCCAAAAACATTCAGTACTTC
d_gene: NA; j_gene: TRBJ2-5; abundance: NA; v_gene: TRBV21-1; CDR3aa: CASSSQVRQGGETQYF; CDR3nt: TGTGCCAGCAGCTCCCAGGTGAGACAGGGGGGGGAGACCCAGTACTTC
d_gene: NA; j_gene: TRBJ2-1; abundance: NA; v_gene: TRBV5-6; CDR3aa: CASSLDSLGPKTGYNEQFF; CDR3nt: TGTGCCAGCAGCTTGGATTCCCTCGGGCCCAAGACGGGGTACAATGAGCAGTTCTTC
d_gene: NA; j_gene: TRBJ1-1; abundance: NA; v_gene: TRBV6-5; CDR3aa: CASSSTRRGEAFF; CDR3nt: TGTGCCAGCAGCTCGACTCGACGGGGTGAAGCTTTCTTT
d_gene: TRBD2; j_gene: TRBJ2-1; abundance: NA; v_gene: TRBV9; CDR3aa: CASSAGTRNNEQFF; CDR3nt: TGTGCCAGCAGCGCCGGGACTAGGAACAATGAGCAGTTCTTC
d_gene: TRBD2; j_gene: TRBJ2-3; abundance: NA; v_gene: TRBV12-5; CDR3aa: CASGMGLADPSTDTQYF; CDR3nt: TGTGCTAGTGGTATGGGACTAGCGGATCCTAGCACAGATACGCAGTATTTT
d_gene: NA; j_gene: TRBJ2-2; abundance: NA; v_gene: TRBV21-1; CDR3aa: CASSTEGGPQPGRGNTGELFF; CDR3nt: TGTGCCAGCAGCACTGAGGGAGGACCACAACCTGGGAGGGGGAACACCGGGGAGCTGTTTTTT
d_gene: TRBD2; j_gene: TRBJ2-2; abundance: NA; v_gene: TRBV2; CDR3aa: CASSEAYLAGGAGELFF; CDR3nt: TGTGCCAGCAGTGAAGCGTACCTAGCGGGAGGGGCCGGGGAGCTGTTTTTT
d_gene: NA; j_gene: TRBJ2-3; abundance: NA; v_gene: TRBV9; CDR3aa: CASSVQRDPDTQYF; CDR3nt: TGTGCCAGCAGCGTACAGAGGGATCCAGATACGCAGTATTTT
d_gene: NA; j_gene: TRBJ2-7; abundance: few; v_gene: TRBV7-2; CDR3aa: CASSLKPGYEQYF; CDR3nt: TGTGCCAGCAGCTTAAAGCCAGGCTACGAGCAGTACTTC
d_gene: TRBD1; j_gene: TRBJ1-2; abundance: NA; v_gene: TRBV4-2; CDR3aa: CASSARSRTGAPLVGYTF; CDR3nt: TGTGCCAGCAGCGCTCGATCCCGGACAGGGGCCCCGCTGGTCGGCTACACCTTC
d_gene: NA; j_gene: TRBJ2-7; abundance: NA; v_gene: TRBV5-1; CDR3aa: CASSLGSGRSYEQYF; CDR3nt: TGCGCCAGCAGCTTAGGTAGCGGACGGTCCTACGAGCAGTACTTC
d_gene: NA; j_gene: TRBJ2-7; abundance: NA; v_gene: TRBV10-3; CDR3aa: CAISESRGGQTYEQYF; CDR3nt: TGTGCCATCAGTGAGTCGCGAGGAGGACAGACCTACGAGCAGTACTTC
d_gene: TRBD2; j_gene: TRBJ2-7; abundance: NA; v_gene: TRBV14; CDR3aa: CASSQESGGGSEQYF; CDR3nt: TGTGCCAGCAGCCAAGAGTCCGGGGGGGGATCCGAGCAGTACTTC
d_gene: NA; j_gene: TRBJ1-4; abundance: NA; v_gene: TRBV27; CDR3aa: CASSFRQQGNEKLFF; CDR3nt: TGTGCCAGCAGTTTCAGGCAGCAGGGGAATGAAAAACTGTTTTTT
d_gene: NA; j_gene: TRBJ2-3; abundance: NA; v_gene: TRBV7-9; CDR3aa: CASSTVGVSTDTQYF; CDR3nt: TGTGCCAGCAGCACCGTCGGGGTGAGCACAGATACGCAGTATTTT
d_gene: TRBD2; j_gene: TRBJ2-1; abundance: NA; v_gene: TRBV4-1; CDR3aa: CASSHIPGTSGSNEQFF; CDR3nt: TGCGCCAGCAGCCACATACCCGGGACTAGCGGGAGTAATGAGCAGTTCTTC
d_gene: NA; j_gene: TRBJ2-3; abundance: once; v_gene: TRBV7-2; CDR3aa: CASSSGQGLADTQYF; CDR3nt: TGTGCCAGCAGCTCGGGACAGGGACTAGCAGATACGCAGTATTTT
d_gene: NA; j_gene: TRBJ1-2; abundance: NA; v_gene: TRBV19; CDR3aa: CASTAGTRGYTF; CDR3nt: TGTGCCAGTACCGCCGGGACACGTGGCTACACCTTC
d_gene: NA; j_gene: TRBJ1-1; abundance: NA; v_gene: TRBV7-9; CDR3aa: CASTWGGQGTEAFF; CDR3nt: TGTGCCAGCACCTGGGGGGGCCAGGGCACTGAAGCTTTCTTT
d_gene: TRBD1; j_gene: TRBJ2-4; abundance: NA; v_gene: TRBV5-1; CDR3aa: CASRQGNIQYF; CDR3nt: TGCGCCAGTCGACAGGGAAACATTCAGTACTTC
d_gene: TRBD2; j_gene: TRBJ2-1; abundance: NA; v_gene: TRBV13; CDR3aa: CASSLGVASGLADLSSYNEQFF; CDR3nt: TGTGCCAGCAGCTTAGGGGTGGCCTCGGGACTAGCGGACTTGAGCTCCTACAATGAGCAGTTCTTC
d_gene: NA; j_gene: TRBJ1-1; abundance: once; v_gene: TRBV21-1; CDR3aa: CASSKDLGARLVVAFF; CDR3nt: TGTGCCAGCAGCAAAGATCTGGGGGCGAGGCTTGTGGTAGCTTTCTTT
d_gene: TRBD2; j_gene: TRBJ2-1; abundance: NA; v_gene: TRBV19; CDR3aa: CASSSFSGSPGNEQFF; CDR3nt: TGTGCCAGTAGCTCGTTTAGCGGGAGTCCGGGGAATGAGCAGTTCTTC
d_gene: NA; j_gene: TRBJ1-5; abundance: NA; v_gene: TRBV2; CDR3aa: CASSDALGPSHNQPQHF; CDR3nt: TGTGCCAGCAGCGATGCTCTGGGCCCCTCACACAATCAGCCCCAGCATTTT
d_gene: NA; j_gene: TRBJ1-5; abundance: NA; v_gene: TRBV6-5; CDR3aa: CASSYGRENRQHF; CDR3nt: TGTGCCAGCAGTTACGGCAGGGAAAATCGCCAGCATTTT
d_gene: NA; j_gene: TRBJ2-7; abundance: few; v_gene: TRBV4-1; CDR3aa: CASSPTSFSYEQYF; CDR3nt: TGCGCCAGCAGCCCTACTAGCTTCTCCTACGAGCAGTACTTC
d_gene: NA; j_gene: TRBJ2-1; abundance: NA; v_gene: TRBV11-3; CDR3aa: CASSLGRASYNEQFF; CDR3nt: TGTGCCAGCAGCTTAGGTAGAGCATCCTACAATGAGCAGTTCTTC
d_gene: NA; j_gene: TRBJ2-3; abundance: NA; v_gene: TRBV5-5; CDR3aa: CASSLETPRDTQYF; CDR3nt: TGTGCCAGCAGCTTAGAGACTCCCCGGGATACGCAGTATTTT
d_gene: NA; j_gene: TRBJ1-2; abundance: NA; v_gene: TRBV2; CDR3aa: CASSETGPGGYTF; CDR3nt: TGTGCCAGCAGTGAGACAGGTCCGGGCGGCTACACCTTC
d_gene: NA; j_gene: TRBJ1-1; abundance: NA; v_gene: TRBV7-9; CDR3aa: CASSSIGDILNTEAFF; CDR3nt: TGTGCCAGCAGCTCAATCGGGGACATTCTGAACACTGAAGCTTTCTTT
d_gene: NA; j_gene: TRBJ2-1; abundance: NA; v_gene: TRBV6-6; CDR3aa: CASRRIRGWSNEQFF; CDR3nt: TGTGCCAGCAGACGTATCAGGGGATGGAGCAATGAGCAGTTCTTC
d_gene: TRBD2; j_gene: TRBJ2-4; abundance: NA; v_gene: TRBV19; CDR3aa: CASSSPTSPNYIQYF; CDR3nt: TGTGCCAGTAGTTCCCCGACTAGCCCGAATTACATTCAGTACTTC
d_gene: NA; j_gene: TRBJ2-7; abundance: NA; v_gene: TRBV11-2; CDR3aa: CASSLAGYEQYF; CDR3nt: TGTGCCAGCAGCTTAGCCGGTTACGAGCAGTACTTC
d_gene: NA; j_gene: TRBJ2-7; abundance: NA; v_gene: TRBV13; CDR3aa: CASSSGLPAYEQYF; CDR3nt: TGTGCCAGCAGCTCCGGACTCCCCGCCTACGAGCAGTACTTC
d_gene: NA; j_gene: TRBJ1-2; abundance: NA; v_gene: TRBV10-2; CDR3aa: CASSESRVGNTNYGYTF; CDR3nt: TGCGCCAGCAGTGAGTCGCGGGTAGGGAACACGAACTATGGCTACACCTTC
d_gene: TRBD1; j_gene: TRBJ2-7; abundance: NA; v_gene: TRBV7-7; CDR3aa: CASSQTGTDSYEQYF; CDR3nt: TGTGCCAGCAGCCAAACCGGGACAGACAGCTACGAGCAGTACTTC
d_gene: TRBD2; j_gene: TRBJ2-5; abundance: NA; v_gene: TRBV19; CDR3aa: CASSRWTSGYQETQYF; CDR3nt: TGTGCCAGTAGTAGATGGACTAGCGGGTACCAAGAGACCCAGTACTTC